A selection of T cell receptor beta chains follows, all from one sample in a study of blood T cells in healthy people across ages. TCRdb used MiXCR to reprocess the 5' RACE reads, holding one entry per CDR3 protein. The sample includes 850,000 or so distinct CDR3 sequences, 29% of them seen just once. Source material: blood. The receptors here all came from a woman older than 75 in good health. Both conserved end residues are part of each CDR3. The D gene is left open where the match is weak. Size values are once, few and many counts, or a class for expanded clones, and some rows have none.

v_call	j_call	clone_size	d_call	cdr3_aa	cdr3_nt
TRBV7-9	TRBJ1-3	few	-	CASSLSGFGNTIYF	TGTGCCAGCAGCTTATCAGGCTTCGGAAACACCATATATTTT
TRBV12-3/TRBV12-4	TRBJ2-3	many	TRBD2	CASSLSSGGGTQYF	TGTGCCAGCAGTTTATCGTCTGGGGGGGGGACGCAGTATTTT
TRBV6-6	TRBJ2-7	few	TRBD1	CASKTDRASYEQYF	TGTGCCAGCAAGACGGACAGGGCTTCCTACGAGCAGTACTTC
TRBV7-2	TRBJ2-3	many	-	CASSLGDSRADTQYF	TGTGCCAGCAGCTTGGGAGACTCCCGGGCGGATACGCAGTATTTT
TRBV11-2	TRBJ1-1	-	TRBD1	CASSLDRGTTEAFF	TGTGCCAGCAGCTTGGACAGGGGAACAACTGAAGCTTTCTTT
TRBV14	TRBJ1-1	-	-	CASSPAGSLNTEAFF	TGTGCCAGCAGCCCTGCTGGCAGTCTGAACACTGAAGCTTTCTTT
TRBV5-1	TRBJ1-2	many	TRBD1	CASSLVTGVNYGYTF	TGCGCCAGCAGCTTGGTTACAGGGGTTAACTATGGCTACACCTTC
TRBV7-2	TRBJ2-1	-	TRBD1	CASSLGGGWVDEQFF	TGTGCCAGCAGCTTAGGAGGGGGCTGGGTCGATGAGCAGTTCTTC
TRBV18	TRBJ2-5	few	TRBD1	CASSPFRDRNQETQYF	TGTGCCAGCTCACCGTTTAGGGACAGGAATCAAGAGACCCAGTACTTC
TRBV5-4	TRBJ2-3	-	TRBD1	CASRQGTSSTDTQYF	TGTGCCAGCAGACAGGGGACCTCTAGCACAGATACGCAGTATTTT
TRBV5-1	TRBJ2-3	-	-	CASSSGSITDTQYF	TGCGCCAGCAGTTCCGGGAGTATCACAGATACGCAGTATTTT
TRBV3-1	TRBJ1-1	-	-	CASSLLPGRRGTEAFF	TGTGCCAGCAGTCTACTTCCGGGACGCCGAGGGACTGAAGCTTTCTTT
TRBV2	TRBJ1-4	few	-	CASSGLLRGANEKLFF	TGTGCCAGCAGTGGACTTCTCAGGGGAGCTAATGAAAAACTGTTTTTT
TRBV11-2	TRBJ2-3	many	TRBD2	CASSSLPGLASTDTQYF	TGTGCCAGCAGCTCGTTACCGGGACTAGCGAGCACAGATACGCAGTATTTT
TRBV4-3	TRBJ2-3	many	TRBD1	CASSQDPGQGPQYF	TGCGCCAGCAGCCAAGATCCTGGACAGGGGCCGCAGTATTTT
TRBV12-3/TRBV12-4	TRBJ2-1	many	-	CASSLALGGGEQFF	TGTGCCAGCAGTTTAGCGCTTGGGGGAGGTGAGCAGTTCTTC
TRBV6-2/TRBV6-3	TRBJ2-7	many	TRBD1	CATPGGTYEQYF	TGTGCCACCCCAGGGGGAACCTACGAGCAGTACTTC
TRBV25-1	TRBJ2-1	few	-	CASREAGHSYNEQFF	TGTGCCAGCAGGGAGGCGGGGCACTCCTACAATGAGCAGTTCTTC
TRBV20-1	TRBJ2-7	many	-	CSAVRRGSSYEQYF	TGCAGTGCTGTACGACGGGGGAGCTCCTACGAGCAGTACTTC
TRBV30	TRBJ2-7	few	-	CAGYPRQHYNEQYF	TGTGCCGGCTACCCGAGACAGCACTACAATGAGCAGTACTTC
TRBV4-3	TRBJ2-3	many	-	CASSQEGHGNTQYF	TGCGCCAGCAGCCAAGAGGGACACGGGAATACGCAGTATTTT
TRBV5-5	TRBJ2-7	many	TRBD1	CASSFGPGGRYEQYF	TGTGCCAGCAGCTTTGGACCAGGGGGACGTTACGAGCAGTACTTC
TRBV5-1	TRBJ2-5	many	TRBD1	CASSRGQGGETQYF	TGCGCCAGCAGCCGAGGACAGGGTGGAGAGACCCAGTACTTC
TRBV30	TRBJ2-5	-	-	CAWSVGLDRRSGEQYF	TGTGCCTGGAGTGTAGGTTTAGATCGCCGGTCGGGGGAGCAGTACTTC
TRBV6-1	TRBJ2-1	many	-	CASSGGSSSYNEQFF	TGTGCCAGCAGCGGCGGCTCGAGCTCCTACAATGAGCAGTTCTTC
TRBV9	TRBJ2-2	once	TRBD1	CTSSPPGTGLTGELFF	TGTACCAGCAGCCCCCCGGGGACAGGACTCACCGGGGAGCTGTTTTTT
TRBV29-1	TRBJ2-5	-	-	CGVLSVETQYF	TGCGGCGTTCTAAGTGTTGAGACCCAGTACTTC
TRBV6-6	TRBJ1-5	few	-	CASKDSKRSNQPQHF	TGTGCCAGCAAGGACAGTAAAAGGTCCAATCAGCCCCAGCATTTT
TRBV29-1	TRBJ1-1	few	TRBD1	CSGHRGSTEAFF	TGCAGCGGACACAGGGGGAGCACTGAAGCTTTCTTT
TRBV7-2	TRBJ2-3	many	-	CASSFWGGETDTQYF	TGTGCCAGCAGTTTTTGGGGAGGTGAGACAGATACGCAGTATTTT
TRBV6-2/TRBV6-3	TRBJ2-1	-	-	CASSKIGQGKNNEQFFF	-
TRBV27	TRBJ2-1	many	TRBD1	CASSVEGQGHNEQFF	TGTGCCAGCTCAGTCGAGGGACAGGGGCACAATGAGCAGTTCTTC
TRBV18	TRBJ2-7	-	-	CASSPPREGYEQYF	TGTGCCAGCTCACCACCCAGGGAAGGCTACGAGCAGTACTTC
TRBV28	TRBJ1-2	-	TRBD1	CASSQPPGQGLYGYTF	TGTGCCAGCAGTCAACCTCCGGGACAGGGACTCTATGGCTACACCTTC
TRBV20-1	TRBJ1-4	few	TRBD1	CSAIRGLGGKLFF	TGCAGTGCCATCAGGGGGCTCGGCGGGAAACTGTTTTTT
TRBV7-2	TRBJ2-5	many	-	CASSLARLRDQYF	TGTGCCAGCAGCTTAGCAAGGTTAAGGGACCAGTACTTC
TRBV6-5	TRBJ2-1	many	-	CASSYRRTSPMGEQFF	TGTGCCAGCAGTTACAGGCGGACCTCTCCGATGGGTGAGCAGTTCTTC